Listed here are 28 T cell receptor beta chains from one sample, sequenced in a study of Tregs in tolerant kidney transplant recipients. Only in-frame clones appear in the TCRdb table, and some are missing; sequencing was by immunoSEQ multiplex PCR. The data contain about 94,000 clones, under 95% of them seen just once; the ten biggest clones take up approximately 0.5%. The sequencing used CD4+ T cells from blood, collected before the transplant. The receptors derive from a human donor who received a combined kidney and bone marrow transplant.

V is TRBV4-3 and J is TRBJ1-6, with D maybe TRBD1 (6 bases). Germline CDR1 and CDR2: LGHNA and YSLEER. This CDR3 has 15 amino acids. V dropped 1 base and J dropped 7 bases, with 11 bases sitting between them. The CDR3 loop is CASSQVGTINSPLHF. DNA of the CDR3: TGCGCCAGCAGCCAAGTTGGGACAATAAATTCACCCCTCCACTTT.

This clone showed up just once. The chain employs TRBV18 and TRBJ1-5, with D perhaps matching TRBD1 (6 bases). In germline, CDR1 is KGHSH, CDR2 LQKENI. This CDR3 contains 16 residues. The V and J ends lost 2 bases and 7 bases respectively, with 18 bases between them. CDR3 in DNA: TGTGCCAGCTCACCAGGGAAGGGGCAGGGGAACCAGCCCCAGCATTTT. Translating gives CASSPGKGQGNQPQHF.

This chain uses TRBV18 with TRBJ2-7, with TRBD2 matching over 8 bases. The J segment lost 5 bases and the V segment lost 3 bases, leaving 12 bases of the junction unmatched. Germline V gene lookup returns CDR1 KGHSH and CDR2 LQKENI. The CDR3 has 16 residues. DNA of the CDR3: TGTGCCAGCTCACCTTCCCGGGGACTAGGGTTCAACGAGCAGTACTTC. Amino acid sequence: CASSPSRGLGFNEQYF.

This chain uses TRBV4-1 with TRBJ2-1, with TRBD1 identical over 8 bases. CDR1 is MGHRA and CDR2 is YSYEKL in the germline V gene. Unmatched junction bases numbered 4, after V lost 2 bases and J lost 4 bases. The CDR3 covers 15 residues. This CDR3 reads CASSQLDRDYNEQFF. The CDR3 nucleotides read TGCGCCAGCAGCCAATTGGACAGGGATTACAATGAGCAGTTCTTC.

The chain joins TRBV5-4 to TRBJ2-7, with TRBD2 identical over 12 bases. CDR1 and CDR2 from the germline V gene are SGHNT and YYREEE (reference sequence). This CDR3 region has 16 residues. With 4 bases clipped from V and 2 bases from J, the junction kept 7 bases outside the gene matches. The CDR3 is CASSPGLAGQTYEQYF. The CDR3 nucleotides read TGTGCCAGCAGCCCGGGACTAGCGGGCCAGACCTACGAGCAGTACTTC.

This clone was seen just once. The CDR3, as DNA: TGTGCCAGCAGCCGGGACTTTACCTACGAGCAGTACTTC. Its translation: CASSRDFTYEQYF. This sequence joins TRBV5-4 and TRBJ2-7, with a possible D match to TRBD2 (6 bases). Trimming cost V 4 bases and J 2 bases, with 10 bases left between them. CDR1 SGHNT and CDR2 YYREEE come from the germline V gene (reference sequence). The CDR3 contains 13 residues.

The rearrangement links TRBV2 to TRBJ2-1, with 8 nucleotides matching TRBD1. Germline V lookup: CDR1 SNHLY, CDR2 FYNNEI. V was clipped by 5 bases and J by 7 bases; unmatched bases: 7. The length of the CDR3 is 14 residues. The CDR3 spells CASSTGTGFNEQFF. The CDR3 DNA reads as TGTGCCAGCAGTACCGGGACAGGCTTTAATGAGCAGTTCTTC. Full variable domain (outside the CDR3, taken from reference TRBV2 and TRBJ2-1): EPEVTQTPSHQVTQMGQEVILRCVPISNHLYFYWYRQILGQKVEFLVSFYNNEISEKSEIFDDQFSVERPDGSNFTLKIRSTKLEDSAMYFCASSTGTGFNEQFFGPGTRLTVL.

This chain uses TRBV4-3 with TRBJ1-1, with 8 positions matching TRBD1. The junction had 6 bases not matched to a gene; V was cut back by 3 bases and J by 6 bases. The CDR3 is 14 residues long. Germline CDR1 LGHNA, CDR2 YSLEER. The CDR3 DNA is TGCGCCAGCAGCCATCTTCAGGGGGCAGCTGAAGCTTTCTTT. Its translation is CASSHLQGAAEAFF.

This clone was detected only once. This chain links TRBV13 with TRBJ2-7; D is unresolved. V lost 0 bases and J lost 2, with 5 bases in between. Germline CDR1 PRHDT, CDR2 FYEKMQ (reference sequence). This CDR3 is 13 amino acids long. CDR3 coding DNA: TGTGCCAGCAGCTTAGGCCGTGCCTACGAGCAGTACTTC. Protein: CASSLGRAYEQYF.

This clone was observed once. This chain connects TRBV6-5 to TRBJ2-5; perhaps TRBD1 as D (5 bases). Germline V gene data show CDR1 as MNHEY and CDR2 as SVGAGI. The CDR3 totals 15 residues. V lost 7 bases, J lost 4 bases, and 19 bases lay in between. CDR3 region: CASTLLGRAGETQYF. Here the CDR3 DNA reads TGTGCCAGCACCCTTCTGGGCAGGGCTGGAGAGACCCAGTACTTC.

This clone was seen a single time. V gene TRBV5-1 combines with J gene TRBJ2-7, with 12 bases fitting TRBD2. This CDR3 has 15 amino acids. With 0 bases clipped from V and 3 bases from J, the junction kept 1 base outside the gene matches. The germline CDR1 and CDR2 sequences are SGHRS and YFSETQ. The CDR3 nucleotides are TGCGCCAGCAGCTTGGAGACTAGCGGGAGCTACGAGCAGTACTTC. It yields the protein CASSLETSGSYEQYF.

This chain uses TRBV19 with TRBJ2-7; 8 bases match TRBD1. Germline assignment: CDR1 LNHDA and CDR2 SQIVND (reference sequence). V shed 7 bases, J shed 3 bases, and the junction held 8 bases outside the gene matches. The CDR3 consists of 14 residues. Here the CDR3 reads CASNTPGQDYEQYF. The CDR3 region has the DNA TGTGCCAGTAATACCCCGGGACAGGACTACGAGCAGTACTTC.

The V call is TRBV18, the J call TRBJ1-1; TRBD1 agrees at 9 bases. With 4 bases clipped from V and 11 bases from J, the junction kept 8 bases outside the gene matches. This CDR3 has 13 residues. Germline V lookup: CDR1 KGHSH, CDR2 LQKENI. The CDR3 DNA sequence: TGTGCCAGCTCACGCCCGGGACAGGGAAGCGCTTTCTTT. As protein: CASSRPGQGSAFF.

The chain couples TRBV7-9 to TRBJ2-2; D gene uncertain. Trimming removed 11 bases at V and 6 bases at J, with 13 bases between. This CDR3 is 12 amino acids long. Germline CDR1 and CDR2: SEHNR and FQNEAQ (reference sequence). The CDR3: CAPLEAAGELFF. As DNA, the CDR3 is TGTGCCCCCCTCGAGGCCGCCGGGGAGCTGTTTTTT.

CDR3 coding DNA: TGTGCCGTACAGGGGGCGCGCGGCTACACCTTC. Its protein is CAVQGARGYTF. This chain joins TRBV7-9 and TRBJ1-2; 9 bases agree with TRBD1. Germline V gene lookup returns CDR1 SEHNR and CDR2 FQNEAQ (reference sequence). The CDR3 spans 11 residues. The V segment lost 11 bases and the J segment 8 bases; nucleotides outside the gene matches: 6.

This chain uses TRBV20-1 with TRBJ2-7, with a possible D match to TRBD1 (6 bases). Germline lookup yields CDR1 DFQATT and CDR2 SNEGSKA (reference sequence). This CDR3 is built from 11 residues. Trimming pared 3 bases from V and 3 bases from J, leaving 6 bases between. In nucleotides, the CDR3 is TGCAGTGCTAGGGACAGCTACGAGCAGTACTTC. This codes for CSARDSYEQYF.

The chain has TRBV7-2 and TRBJ2-7; unclear D gene. The germline CDR1 and CDR2 sequences are SGHTA and FQGNSA. Deletions cut 1 base from V and 2 bases from J, with 12 bases between. This CDR3 region has 15 residues. CDR3 sequence: CASSLGRASTYEQYF. The CDR3 DNA sequence: TGTGCCAGCAGCTTAGGTCGAGCGTCTACCTACGAGCAGTACTTC.

This chain connects TRBV25-1 to TRBJ2-3; D is possibly TRBD2 (5 bases). The V gene's germline CDR1 is MGHDK and CDR2 SYGVNS. Trimming removed 9 bases from V and 1 base from J, with 11 bases in between. The CDR3 sequence is 13 residues long. The DNA of the CDR3 is TGTGCCAGTTCCCATAGCGGCACAGATACGCAGTATTTT. Protein product: CASSHSGTDTQYF.

V is TRBV5-1 and J is TRBJ2-1; tentative D call: TRBD2 (6 bases). This CDR3 has 14 residues. CDR1 is SGHRS and CDR2 is YFSETQ in the germline V gene. V lost 2 bases, J lost 5 bases, and 11 bases lay in between. The CDR3 here is CASSFQREHNEQFF. CDR3 sequence (DNA): TGCGCCAGCAGCTTCCAACGGGAGCACAATGAGCAGTTCTTC.

The gene calls are TRBV7-9 and TRBJ2-3; possibly TRBD1 for D (5 bases). V lost 3 bases and J lost 1, with 5 bases in between. The CDR3 contains 13 residues. Germline V gives CDR1 SEHNR, CDR2 FQNEAQ (reference sequence). CDR3 residues: CASSLTGTDTQYF. CDR3 DNA: TGTGCCAGCAGCTTGACAGGCACAGATACGCAGTATTTT.

This clone was seen once. The chain carries TRBV18 and TRBJ1-2; 11 bases fit TRBD1. CDR1 and CDR2 from the germline V gene are KGHSH and LQKENI. This CDR3 is 18 amino acids long. Trimming removed 3 bases from V and 3 bases from J; junction bases left unmatched: 12. CDR3 nucleotides: TGTGCCAGCTCACCCTTAGGACAGGGGGCGTTAAGCTACTATGGCTACACCTTC. Translating it yields CASSPLGQGALSYYGYTF.

A few counts support this clone. The chain recombines TRBV14 with TRBJ2-2; the D gene is possibly TRBD1 (5 bases). From germline, CDR1 is SGHDN and CDR2 FVKESK. CDR3 length: 17 residues. V lost 1 base and J 3 bases, leaving 15 bases between the germline ends. The CDR3 bases are TGTGCCAGCAGCCAAGGGTTTGGGCAGGGCTACACCGGGGAGCTGTTTTTT. Protein product: CASSQGFGQGYTGELFF.

The chain couples TRBV7-7 to TRBJ2-1, with a possible D match to TRBD2 (6 bases). V was shortened by 1 base and J by 7 bases, with 11 bases between the two germline ends. CDR1 SSHAT and CDR2 FNYEAQ come from the germline V gene (reference sequence). The CDR3 consists of 14 residues. Written as DNA, the CDR3 is TGTGCCAGCAGCTTAGATCGGGGGTCAAATGAGCAGTTCTTC. It codes for CASSLDRGSNEQFF.

The rearrangement uses TRBV6-5 and TRBJ1-6; D uncertain. Germline V lookup: CDR1 MNHEY, CDR2 SVGAGI. V lost 4 bases, J lost 14 bases, and 12 bases lay in between. The CDR3 runs to 12 residues. The CDR3 region has the DNA TGTGCCAGCAGTTTTCGCCACGGAGCCCTCCACTTT. Protein product: CASSFRHGALHF.

This rearrangement joins TRBV27 to TRBJ2-7; 9 bases align to TRBD1. There are 14 residues in the CDR3. With 7 bases clipped from V and 5 bases from J, the junction kept 9 bases outside the gene matches. Germline loops: CDR1 MNHEY, CDR2 SMNVEV (reference sequence). The CDR3 DNA reads TGTGCCAGCATGAAGCCGGGACAGGGTCACGAGCAGTACTTC. It codes for CASMKPGQGHEQYF.

This clone was counted between two and nine times. This chain connects TRBV25-1 to TRBJ1-4; TRBD1 matches 8 bases. V gave up 6 bases and J gave up 8 bases; unmatched junction bases: 8. Germline V CDR1 and CDR2: MGHDK, SYGVNS. The CDR3 consists of 14 residues. In DNA, the CDR3 is TGTGCCAGCAGCGCACAGGGGGTCTGGGAAAAACTGTTTTTT. Translating gives CASSAQGVWEKLFF.

This clone was counted once. V gene TRBV15 combines with J gene TRBJ2-5; D remains unclear. The CDR3 sequence is 15 residues long. V was clipped by 1 base and J by 1 base, with 10 bases between them. Germline V gene data show CDR1 as LNHNV and CDR2 as YYDKDF (reference sequence). In DNA, the CDR3 is TGTGCCACCAGCAGAGTTTCAGGCATCCAAGAGACCCAGTACTTC. The encoded protein is CATSRVSGIQETQYF.

This clone was picked up one time. The rearrangement uses TRBV21-1 and TRBJ2-6; TRBD1 reflects the table's D call only, with no check against the DNA. TRBV21-1 is a known pseudogene. The length of the CDR3 is 15 residues. The DNA for the CDR3 is TGTGCCAGCATCCCAGGGGAATCTGGGGCCAACGTCCTGACTTTC. Protein sequence: CASIPGESGANVLTF.